The clone carrying this TCR beta chain was observed a single time. Original methodology: Reference gene primer amplification gave nucleated cell count estimates. Profiling relied on immunoSEQ multiplex PCR, and the TCRdb table lists in-frame clones only, not all of them. V, J and clone size are taken as reported in that table, and D and trimming were inferred from the DNA itself. The repertoire includes tens of thousands of clones, approximately 85% of them detected once, and under 6% sits in the top ten. The data originate from a study of blood T cell repertoires in COVID-19. Study-level information: From T cells, B-cell-depleted T cells, or PBMCs came the material, which was cDNA or gDNA.

Trimming at V came to 4 bases and at J to 1 base, leaving 5 bases not matched to a gene. The V gene's germline CDR1 is MDHEN and CDR2 SYDVKM. CDR3 length: 17 amino acids. J is TRBJ2-1 and V is TRBV28; 12 bases are a match to TRBD2. This TCR was recovered from a man older than 75 with acute or convalescent COVID-19. The sample was peripheral blood. This CDR3 reads CASSSWTSGKSYNEQFF. The CDR3 DNA is TGTGCCAGCAGTTCATGGACTAGCGGGAAGTCCTACAATGAGCAGTTCTTC.